The present entry profiles one T cell receptor (beta chain) with its context. Its antigen is unidentified. With 6 bases clipped from V and 4 bases from J, the junction kept 12 bases outside the gene matches. Germline loops: CDR1 MDHEN, CDR2 SYDVKM. The CDR3 has 17 residues. The data are from a study of cytomegalovirus exposure and HLA in healthy donors. Study outcomes and limitations: Rare TCR sequences predominated, though certain public TCRs were found in many donors.

These donors were members of the 120-subject validation cohort, a group separate from the roughly 670-subject first cohort. The data were produced by immunoSEQ multiplex PCR, yet TCRdb's version contains in-frame clones alone and is incomplete. The sample gives 80,000 to 100,000 clones, roughly 88% of which show up once; 2.1% is in the top ten. The TCR originated in a young man in good health and CMV-seronegative. The chain links TRBV28 to TRBJ2-1; TRBD2 agrees at 10 bases. Sequences were obtained from PBMCs. The chain's CDR3 is CASSFTPGTSAYNEQFF. Written as DNA, the CDR3 is TGTGCCAGCAGCTTTACCCCTGGGACTAGCGCATACAATGAGCAGTTCTTC.